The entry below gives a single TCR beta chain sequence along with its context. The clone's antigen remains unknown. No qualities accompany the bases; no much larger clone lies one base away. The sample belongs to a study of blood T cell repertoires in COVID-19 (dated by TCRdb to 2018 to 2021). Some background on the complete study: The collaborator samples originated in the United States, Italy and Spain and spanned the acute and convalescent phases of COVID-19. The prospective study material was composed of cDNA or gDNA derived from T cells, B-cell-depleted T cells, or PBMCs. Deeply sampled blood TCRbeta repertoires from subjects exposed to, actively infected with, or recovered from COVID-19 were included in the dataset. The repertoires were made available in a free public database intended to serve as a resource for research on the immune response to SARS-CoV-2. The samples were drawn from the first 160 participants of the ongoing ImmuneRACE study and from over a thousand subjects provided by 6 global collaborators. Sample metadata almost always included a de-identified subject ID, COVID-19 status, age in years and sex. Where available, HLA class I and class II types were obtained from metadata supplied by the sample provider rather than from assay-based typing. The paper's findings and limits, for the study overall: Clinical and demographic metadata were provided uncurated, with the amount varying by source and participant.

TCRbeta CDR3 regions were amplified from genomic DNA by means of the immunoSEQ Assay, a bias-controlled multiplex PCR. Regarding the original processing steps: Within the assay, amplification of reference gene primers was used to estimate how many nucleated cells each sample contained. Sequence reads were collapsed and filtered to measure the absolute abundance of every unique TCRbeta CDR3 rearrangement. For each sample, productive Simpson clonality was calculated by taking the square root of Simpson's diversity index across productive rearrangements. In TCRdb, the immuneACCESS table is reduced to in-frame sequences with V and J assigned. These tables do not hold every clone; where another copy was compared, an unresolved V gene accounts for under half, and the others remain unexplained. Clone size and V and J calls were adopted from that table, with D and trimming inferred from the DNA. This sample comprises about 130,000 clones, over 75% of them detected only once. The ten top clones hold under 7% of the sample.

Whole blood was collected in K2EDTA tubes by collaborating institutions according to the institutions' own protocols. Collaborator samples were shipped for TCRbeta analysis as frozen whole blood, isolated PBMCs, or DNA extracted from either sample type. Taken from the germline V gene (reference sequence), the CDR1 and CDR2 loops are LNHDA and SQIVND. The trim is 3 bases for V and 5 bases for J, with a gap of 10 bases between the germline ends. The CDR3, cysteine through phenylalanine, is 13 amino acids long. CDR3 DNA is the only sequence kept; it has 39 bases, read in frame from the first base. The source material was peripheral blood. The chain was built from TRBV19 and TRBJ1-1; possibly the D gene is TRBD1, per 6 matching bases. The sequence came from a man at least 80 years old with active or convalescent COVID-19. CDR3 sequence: CASSINRETEAFF. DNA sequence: TGTGCCAGTAGTATTAACAGGGAAACTGAAGCTTTCTTT.